This T cell receptor (beta chain) was captured by sequencing in a study of blood T cell repertoires in COVID-19 (TCRdb year 2020). Notes on the research overall: Samples covering the acute and convalescent phases of COVID-19 were provided by collaborators in the United States, Italy and Spain. Subjects who had been exposed to COVID-19, were actively infected with it, or had recovered from it provided the deeply sampled blood TCRbeta repertoires that made up the dataset. Sample metadata almost always included a de-identified subject ID, COVID-19 status, age in years and sex. Where available, HLA class I and class II types were taken from metadata supplied by the sample provider and were not determined by assay-based typing. The prospective study material was composed of cDNA or gDNA derived from T cells, B-cell-depleted T cells, or PBMCs. The repertoires were released in a freely available public database intended as a resource for research on the immune response to SARS-CoV-2. The samples were drawn from the first 160 participants of the ongoing ImmuneRACE study and from roughly 1,300 subjects provided by 6 global collaborators.

What the work shows at the level of the full study, not this receptor alone: The amount of clinical and demographic metadata varied by source and participant and was provided uncurated.

Collaborating institutions collected whole blood in K2EDTA tubes following their own protocols. For TCRbeta analysis, collaborators shipped samples in one of three forms: frozen whole blood, isolated PBMCs, or DNA extracted from either of those sample types. Note on this clone: It lacks a known antigen. Base-call qualities are not available, and no considerably larger clone is one nucleotide away.

TCRbeta CDR3 regions were amplified from genomic DNA using the immunoSEQ Assay, a bias-controlled multiplex PCR. In the original analysis: Within the assay, amplification of reference gene primers was used to estimate how many nucleated cells each sample contained. To quantify the absolute abundance of each unique TCRbeta CDR3 rearrangement, sequence reads were collapsed and filtered. Productive Simpson clonality was computed per sample as the square root of Simpson's diversity index over productive rearrangements. The immuneACCESS repertoire file appears here via TCRdb, limited to in-frame rearrangements. These files lack a portion of the clones; in checked studies, under half of the deficit traces to unresolved V genes, and the cause of the others is not known. The DNA was the basis for D and trimming; V, J and clone size are from that table. Present in this sample are about 80,000 clones, roughly nine tenths of which were seen just once. The ten largest clonotypes hold roughly 2% of the sample.

V is cut by 3 bases and J by 4 bases, and the space between the germline ends is 10 bases. CDR1 LNHDA and CDR2 SQIVND are derived from the germline V gene (reference sequence). CDR3 length: 14 amino acids, cysteine to phenylalanine. The read is trimmed to its CDR3 DNA, 42 bases read in frame from base 1. Sequencing input: peripheral blood. The chain is encoded by TRBV19 joined to TRBJ1-3; the D gene remains uncertain. This TCR came from a woman in her forties or fifties in a cohort sampled during active COVID-19. CDR3 region: CASSMRGSGNTIYF. Read as DNA, the sequence is TGTGCCAGTAGTATGAGAGGGTCCGGAAACACCATATATTTT.